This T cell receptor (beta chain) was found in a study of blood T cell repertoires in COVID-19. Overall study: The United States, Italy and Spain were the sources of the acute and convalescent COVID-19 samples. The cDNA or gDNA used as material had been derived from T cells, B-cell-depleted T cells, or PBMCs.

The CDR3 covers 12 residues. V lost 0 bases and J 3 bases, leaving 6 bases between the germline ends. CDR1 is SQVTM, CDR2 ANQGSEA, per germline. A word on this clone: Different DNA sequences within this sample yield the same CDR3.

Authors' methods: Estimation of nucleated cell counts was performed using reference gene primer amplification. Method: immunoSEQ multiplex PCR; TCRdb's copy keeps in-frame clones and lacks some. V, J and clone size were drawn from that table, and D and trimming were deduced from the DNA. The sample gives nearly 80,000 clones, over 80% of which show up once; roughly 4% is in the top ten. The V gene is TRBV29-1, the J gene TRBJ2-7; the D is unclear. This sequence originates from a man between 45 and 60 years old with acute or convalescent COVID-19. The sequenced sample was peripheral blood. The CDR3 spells CSVEERDYEQYF. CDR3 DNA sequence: TGCAGCGTTGAAGAGAGAGACTACGAGCAGTACTTC.